What follows describes a single T cell receptor beta chain. Its cognate antigen is unknown. Germline CDR1 reads LGHDT; CDR2 reads YNNKEL (reference sequence). Trimming stripped 4 bases from V and 3 bases from J, with 15 bases between. The CDR3 is 15 residues long. The libraries were made with immunoSEQ version 4 in survey mode. Produced via immunoSEQ multiplex PCR; TCRdb's table is partial and in-frame only. The sample lists fewer than 40,000 clones; approximately 85% were seen once. The stimulus was lysate of CMV-infected fibroblasts, approximately 9.6 ug/mL. Memory cells lacking CD40L and CD69 with high CD45RO were sorted. This record belongs to a study of persistence of HIV-infected CD4 T cells.

The receptor was isolated from an adult man with HIV who was CMV-seropositive. The specimen comprised CD4+ T cells sorted from PBMCs after approximately 19-hour stimulation, sampled from a patient who received antiretroviral therapy. The V and J genes are TRBV3-1 (or the pseudogene TRBV3-2) and TRBJ1-1; possible D gene TRBD1, 6 bases. CDR3 DNA: TGTGCCAGCAGCCGGAGGGGGGGCGGGGACACTGAAGCTTTCTTT. This codes for CASSRRGGGDTEAFF.